This TCR beta chain was sequenced in a study of early T cells in non-severe SARS-CoV-2 infection. Study overall: Bulk RNA isolated from unsorted whole blood underwent sequencing; chains were not paired.

Each cDNA molecule carried a unique molecular identifier. MiXCR was run by TCRdb on the 5' RACE reads, yielding one entry per CDR3 protein. The sample has 50,000 to 80,000 distinct CDR3 sequences; 8% to 9% are singletons. This clonotype was observed a handful of times. Per germline, CDR1 MRHNA and CDR2 SNTAGT. V lost 3 bases, J lost 4 bases, and 3 bases stayed unmatched. This CDR3 comprises 15 residues. The TCR was taken from an adult who was a healthcare worker with PCR-confirmed SARS-CoV-2 infection or an uninfected control (not recorded which). Sample: whole blood, taken at baseline. The genes are TRBV6-4 and TRBJ2-1, with 10 nucleotides matching TRBD2. CDR3 DNA sequence: TGTGCCAGCAGTGAAGCGGGAGGGATATACAATGAGCAGTTCTTC. Protein: CASSEAGGIYNEQFF.